This T cell receptor (beta chain) was identified during a study of blood T cell repertoires in COVID-19 (TCRdb year 2020). Regarding the complete study: Collaborator samples came from the United States, Italy and Spain and covered acute and convalescent phases of COVID-19. The prospective study material was composed of cDNA or gDNA derived from T cells, B-cell-depleted T cells, or PBMCs. The dataset comprised deeply sampled blood TCRbeta repertoires from subjects exposed to, actively infected with, or recovered from COVID-19. The repertoires were released in a freely available public database intended as a resource for research on the immune response to SARS-CoV-2. The samples were drawn from the first 160 participants of the ongoing ImmuneRACE study and from 1,200 or so subjects provided by 6 global collaborators. The sample metadata nearly always contained a de-identified subject ID, COVID-19 status, age in years and sex. HLA class I and class II types, where available, came from metadata supplied by the sample provider rather than from assay-based typing. The study at large found these results: The amount of clinical and demographic metadata varied by source and participant and was provided uncurated.

TCRbeta CDR3 regions were amplified from genomic DNA using the immunoSEQ Assay, a bias-controlled multiplex PCR. Processing in the source paper ran as follows. The number of nucleated cells in each sample was estimated by amplification of reference gene primers within the assay. To quantify the absolute abundance of each unique TCRbeta CDR3 rearrangement, sequence reads were collapsed and filtered. Productive Simpson clonality was computed per sample as the square root of Simpson's diversity index over productive rearrangements. The table was pulled from immuneACCESS by TCRdb, which kept in-frame rearrangements only. Such tables lose some clones; where checked, under half of the loss comes from unresolved V genes, and the rest has no known cause. V, J and clone size reflect that table, while D and trimming were determined from the DNA. The sample table holds 120,000 to 150,000 clones, of which 70% to 90% were seen once. The top ten clonotypes cover around 6.5% of the sample.

With regard to this clone: Its target antigen remains unknown. Base qualities are not at hand, and no much larger clone is one base apart.

Enrolling through a virtual design, the prospective study's participants ranged in age from roughly 18 to 95 years and lived across 20 to 30 United States geographic areas. To assign participants to cohorts, the prospective study relied on clinical history that participants themselves reported in a screening survey and a study questionnaire. Recovered participants in ImmuneRACE Cohort 3 were defined by two consecutive negative NP/OP PCR tests, clearance by a healthcare professional, or resolution of symptoms. Each participant in the prospective study had whole blood, serum and a nasopharyngeal or oropharyngeal swab collected by mobile phlebotomists. Participants in the prospective study had the option to provide additional blood draws and questionnaires over a roughly 2-month period. Before DNA extraction, blood samples from the prospective study were shipped at room temperature or frozen. The CDR3 contains 15 residues, cysteine and phenylalanine counted. Just CDR3 DNA is preserved here, 45 bases in frame from base 1. The germline V gene supplies CDR1 MNHEY and CDR2 SVGAGI. The V and J ends are trimmed by 2 bases and 2 bases, leaving 7 bases between them.

The sequencing sample was made of PBMCs or T cells enriched from blood (not recorded which). This clonotype was obtained from a woman aged 40 to 55 who had recovered from COVID-19. The chain is made from TRBV6-5 and TRBJ2-6; no D segment can be confidently identified. CDR3 loop: CASSYGQTGANVLTF. The nucleotide sequence reads TGTGCCAGCAGTTACGGCCAAACTGGGGCCAACGTCCTGACTTTC.